This TCR beta chain was identified in a study of tumor and adjacent non-tumor tissue in lung cancer. As for the study in general: There were 11 to 13 adenocarcinoma, a couple of squamous cell carcinoma and 1 small cell lung cancer cases. Findings and limits, study-wide: Significantly higher TCR diversity was found in tumor than normal lung. Tumor repertoires had a smaller top 100 clone share than normal lung. Patients with more diverse tumor TCRs had worse survival.

TCRbeta libraries were built with three rounds of nested PCR, modified from ARM-PCR. From the multiplex PCR reads, TCRdb called clonotypes with MiXCR, one entry per CDR3 protein. The profile shows about 60,000 distinct CDR3 sequences, around 61% of them singletons. The CDR3 length is 14 residues. RNA was extracted from bulk tissue without any cell sorting. The normal lung tissue was taken more than 3 cm from the tumor edge. Worth noting for this clonotype: Its antigen is unidentified. Since a much larger clone is just one base distant, this may be a read error.

This sequence joins TRBV12-3 or TRBV12-4 and TRBJ1-6; the D is unclear. The source material was distant non-tumor lung tissue. This clonotype was sampled from a man aged 65 to 85 with non-small cell lung cancer. This CDR3 is CASNRGLFNSTLHF. The CDR3 nucleotides are TGTGCCAGCAACCGGGGTCTGTTTAATTCAACCCTCCACTTT.